These T cell receptor beta chains were read from a single sample in a study of technical replicates of blood from a handful of donors. Clones were sequenced by immunoSEQ multiplex PCR, and TCRdb holds only the in-frame ones, with some missing. Of about 66,000 clones listed, 70% to 90% were seen once; the top ten hold 4% to 5%. Sequencing was performed on PBMCs. The receptors were gathered from a human donor in good health. Some clones in this sample may be carry-over from other donors' samples. CDR3s include the opening cysteine and the closing phenylalanine or tryptophan. A D gene is named only where the DNA matches it firmly. Expanded clones are given a class, and other clones once, few, many or no size at all.

d_call	v_call	clone_size	j_call	cdr3_aa	cdr3_nt
TRBD2	TRBV7-9	.	TRBJ2-5	CASSSQTSGNVETQYF	TGTGCCAGCAGCTCTCAAACTAGCGGTAATGTGGAGACCCAGTACTTC
.	TRBV13	few	TRBJ1-2	CASSIQMGADYGYTF	TGTGCCAGCAGCATACAGATGGGGGCTGACTATGGCTACACCTTC
.	TRBV6-5	.	TRBJ2-7	CASSFTRPGGEYF	TGTGCCAGCAGTTTCACCCGCCCCGGAGGGGAGTACTTC
TRBD2	TRBV7-9	.	TRBJ2-2	CASSSASGTNTGELFF	TGTGCCAGCAGCTCTGCTAGCGGGACGAACACCGGGGAGCTGTTTTTT
TRBD2	TRBV11-1	.	TRBJ2-1	CASSASGGPYNEQFF	TGTGCCAGCAGCGCAAGCGGGGGCCCCTACAATGAGCAGTTCTTC
TRBD1	TRBV5-8	.	TRBJ2-5	CASSHRTGVKTQYF	TGTGCCAGCAGCCACAGGACAGGGGTGAAGACCCAGTACTTC
TRBD1	TRBV4-3	.	TRBJ1-6	CASSQDRLDSPLHF	TGCGCCAGCAGCCAGGACAGGTTGGATTCACCCCTCCACTTT
.	TRBV5-6	.	TRBJ2-7	CASKLAGASSYEQYF	TGTGCCAGCAAACTAGCTGGGGCCTCCTCCTACGAGCAGTACTTC
TRBD2	TRBV4-2	.	TRBJ2-2	CASSHASGGTNTGELFF	TGTGCCAGCAGCCATGCTAGCGGGGGTACGAACACCGGGGAGCTGTTTTTT
.	TRBV6-1	.	TRBJ2-1	CASSERGTEQFF	TGTGCCAGCAGCGAAAGGGGTACTGAGCAGTTCTTC
TRBD2	TRBV5-1	.	TRBJ2-5	CASSRAGGYETQYF	TGCGCCAGCAGCCGCGCGGGAGGGTATGAGACCCAGTACTTC
.	TRBV10-3	.	TRBJ2-7	CAIKVQGRNYEQYF	TGTGCCATCAAAGTACAGGGACGGAACTACGAGCAGTACTTC
TRBD1	TRBV9	.	TRBJ1-3	CASSPTGTERNTIYF	TGTGCCAGCAGCCCAACAGGGACAGAGAGAAACACCATATATTTT
.	TRBV7-2	once	TRBJ1-1	CASSFLGEGYTEAFF	TGTGCCAGCAGCTTTTTGGGGGAGGGGTACACTGAAGCTTTCTTT
.	TRBV7-3	.	TRBJ2-5	CASSFTAQETQYF	TGTGCCAGCAGCTTTACAGCCCAAGAGACCCAGTACTTC
TRBD1	TRBV6-5	.	TRBJ1-2	CASSRRQGRYGYTF	TGTGCCAGCAGCCGACGACAGGGGCGCTATGGCTACACCTTC
TRBD2	TRBV5-1	.	TRBJ2-7	CASSLALAGASYEQYF	TGCGCCAGCAGCTTGGCTCTAGCGGGGGCCTCCTACGAGCAGTACTTC
.	TRBV27	.	TRBJ2-2	CASSPQWQNTGELFF	TGTGCCAGCAGTCCCCAATGGCAGAACACCGGGGAGCTGTTTTTT
TRBD2	TRBV7-3	.	TRBJ2-3	CASSRSGGTTDTQYF	TGTGCCAGCAGCCGGAGCGGGGGGACCACAGATACGCAGTATTTT